One sample yielded the 30 T cell receptor beta chains listed below, sequenced in a study of cytomegalovirus exposure and HLA in healthy donors. The PCR ran on 60 Vbeta and 13 Jbeta primers. The method was immunoSEQ multiplex PCR; TCRdb's version includes in-frame clones alone and lacks a portion of them. Its clone listing holds around 140,000 clones. The sample taken for sequencing was PBMCs. Source of these receptors: a woman aged 35 to 49 in good health and CMV-seronegative.

The DNA for the CDR3 is TGTGCCAGCTCACCGCAGGGCCCCAATGAGCAGTTCTTC. This translates into CASSPQGPNEQFF. The rearrangement links TRBV18 to TRBJ2-1, with D possibly being TRBD1 (5 bases). Germline CDR1 is KGHSH and CDR2 is LQKENI. Trimming took off 3 bases at V and 6 bases at J, with 9 bases between the two ends. This CDR3 spans 13 amino acids.

The chain combines TRBV5-6 with TRBJ2-5, with TRBD1 as a possible D gene (5 bases). Between the trimmed V and J ends, which lost 5 bases and 5 bases, there was a span of 7 bases. The CDR3 sequence is 11 residues long. CDR1 is SGHDT and CDR2 is YYEEEE in the germline V gene. In nucleotides, the CDR3 is TGTGCCAGCAGTAACAGGGAGACCCAGTACTTC. Amino acid sequence: CASSNRETQYF.

V and J are TRBV20-1 and TRBJ1-2; no clear D gene. Germline CDR1 and CDR2: DFQATT and SNEGSKA (reference sequence). Deletions cut 3 bases from V and 4 bases from J, with 6 bases between. The CDR3 has 11 residues. The CDR3 bases are TGCAGTGCTAGGGAGGGCTATGGCTACACCTTC. It encodes CSAREGYGYTF.

J is TRBJ2-3 and V is TRBV9, with 9 bases fitting TRBD2. The junction had 4 bases not matched to a gene; V was cut back by 0 bases and J by 2 bases. The CDR3 contains 16 residues. Looked up from germline, CDR1 is SGDLS and CDR2 is YYNGEE. CDR3 nucleotides: TGTGCCAGCAGCGTAGTAGCGGGGGTACCCACAGATACGCAGTATTTT. Translated: CASSVVAGVPTDTQYF.

The V call is TRBV2, the J call TRBJ2-2; perhaps TRBD2 as D (5 bases). In germline, CDR1 is SNHLY, CDR2 FYNNEI. The germline V and J ends were trimmed by 11 bases and 4 bases, with 14 bases remaining between them. The length of the CDR3 is 13 residues. The CDR3 region is CAGQEVLTGELFF. CDR3 nucleotide sequence: TGTGCCGGCCAGGAGGTACTCACCGGGGAGCTGTTTTTT.

The chain uses TRBV7-3 and TRBJ2-3; D gene ambiguous. Germline V CDR1 and CDR2: SGHTA, FQGTGA. Trimming removed 5 bases from V and 4 bases from J, with 13 bases in between. This CDR3 is built from 14 residues. CDR3 sequence: CASSPPAVSDTQYF. DNA of the CDR3: TGTGCCAGCAGCCCCCCGGCGGTGTCAGATACGCAGTATTTT. The full variable domain, with the rest looked up from reference TRBV7-3 and TRBJ2-3, is GAGVSQTPSNKVTEKGKYVELRCDPISGHTALYWYRQSLGQGPEFLIYFQGTGAADDSGLPNDRFFAVRPEGSVSTLKIQRTERGDSAVYLCASSPPAVSDTQYFGPGTRLTVL.

Written as DNA, the CDR3 is TGTGCCAGCAGTGATTCCCATCTCAGGGACTATGGCTACACCTTC. Amino acids: CASSDSHLRDYGYTF. This rearrangement joins TRBV6-1 to TRBJ1-2, with a possible D match to TRBD1 (5 bases). Germline CDR1 reads MNHNS; CDR2 reads SASEGT. The CDR3 covers 15 residues. Trimming pared 3 bases from V and 3 bases from J, leaving 14 bases between.

The V and J genes are TRBV2 and TRBJ2-2; D is unclear. CDR3 length equals 13 residues. The germline CDR1 and CDR2 sequences are SNHLY and FYNNEI. V was trimmed by 3 bases and J by 7 bases, leaving 9 bases between them. The chain's CDR3 is CASSDRSIGELFF. As DNA, the CDR3 is TGTGCCAGCAGTGACCGAAGCATCGGGGAGCTGTTTTTT.

V and J are TRBV11-3 and TRBJ2-6; 8 bases are shared with TRBD1. J gave up 6 bases and V 5 bases, and 9 bases lay outside the gene matches. The CDR3 runs 16 residues. CDR1 is SGHNT, CDR2 YENEEA, per germline. Here the CDR3 DNA reads TGTGCCAGCAGCCGACAGGGGAAAGAAGAGGCCAACGTCCTGACTTTC. Its translation: CASSRQGKEEANVLTF.

J is TRBJ2-3 and V is TRBV11-3; 8 positions match TRBD2. The CDR3 runs to 16 residues. The J segment lost 2 bases and the V segment lost 5 bases, leaving 9 bases of the junction unmatched. Germline lookup yields CDR1 SGHNT and CDR2 YENEEA. This chain's CDR3 is CASSPGGGGFTDTQYF. The CDR3 DNA sequence: TGTGCCAGCAGCCCCGGGGGCGGGGGGTTCACAGATACGCAGTATTTT.

This chain connects TRBV7-9 to TRBJ1-6, with 8 bases that match TRBD1. Germline values: CDR1 SEHNR, CDR2 FQNEAQ (reference sequence). V lost 1 base to trimming and J lost 11 bases; unmatched junction nucleotides: 7. The CDR3 is 15 amino acids. The CDR3 DNA sequence: TGTGCCAGCAGCTTAGAAGATAGGACAGGGACACCCCTCCACTTT. Translating gives CASSLEDRTGTPLHF.

The V and J genes are TRBV19 and TRBJ1-5; possible D gene TRBD1, 6 bases. From germline, CDR1 is LNHDA and CDR2 SQIVND (reference sequence). The CDR3 runs to 14 residues. V shed 6 bases and J shed 6 bases, with 15 bases lying between them. CDR3 in amino acids: CASRRNRDPQPQHF. For the CDR3, the DNA is TGTGCCAGTAGGCGTAACAGGGATCCTCAGCCCCAGCATTTT.

This sequence joins TRBV19 and TRBJ2-2; D perhaps matches TRBD1 (6 bases). The CDR3 loop spans 15 amino acids. Per the germline V gene, CDR1 is LNHDA and CDR2 is SQIVND (reference sequence). V was clipped by 3 bases and J by 4 bases, with 12 bases between them. The CDR3 sequence is CASSILAGVTGELFF. The CDR3 region has the DNA TGTGCCAGTAGTATCTTGGCAGGGGTCACCGGGGAGCTGTTTTTT.

The chain has TRBV11-1 and TRBJ1-2, with a weak D call TRBD1 (6 bases). The V end lost 2 bases, the J end lost 4 bases, and 11 bases lay between the germline ends. The V gene's germline CDR1 is SGHAT and CDR2 FQDESV (reference sequence). The CDR3 totals 14 residues. The CDR3 sequence: CASSLQGTVYGYTF. DNA for the CDR3: TGTGCCAGCAGCTTACAGGGGACGGTCTATGGCTACACCTTC.

This rearrangement joins TRBV28 to TRBJ1-2; D call uncertain. The CDR3 consists of 13 residues. The germline V gene has CDR1 MDHEN and CDR2 SYDVKM. Between the trimmed V and J ends, which lost 5 bases and 9 bases, there was a span of 16 bases. The CDR3 nucleotides read TGTGCCAGCAGTGACGGGAAGTCTATAAGCTACACCTTC. This translates into CASSDGKSISYTF.

In regard to this clone: As the CDR3 is not closed by the conserved phenylalanine or tryptophan, this likely results from a read error. The rearrangement uses TRBV4-2 and TRBJ2-4; TRBD2 matches at 9 bases. The CDR3 totals 18 residues. After removal of 2 bases from V and 9 bases from J, the junction contained 17 bases not matched to a gene. Germline CDR1 reads LGHNA; CDR2 reads YNFKEQ. Here the CDR3 DNA reads TGTGCCAGCAGCCAACCCTCATATAGCGGGGGTGGGGGAGGCATTCAGTACCTC. This sequence encodes CASSQPSYSGGGGGIQYL.

The J gene is TRBJ2-1, the V gene TRBV9; D gene unclear. The CDR3 totals 12 residues. Trimming stripped 0 bases from V and 9 bases from J, with 7 bases between. CDR1 and CDR2 (germline): SGDLS, YYNGEE. The CDR3 sequence: CASSVVSREQFF. DNA of the CDR3: TGTGCCAGCAGCGTAGTCAGTCGTGAGCAGTTCTTC.

The rearrangement uses TRBV28 and TRBJ2-7; D unresolved. Trimming pared 4 bases from V and 1 base from J, leaving 5 bases between. This CDR3 has 12 residues. Germline loops: CDR1 MDHEN, CDR2 SYDVKM. Written as DNA, the CDR3 is TGTGCCAGCAGTTCACAGTCCTACGAGCAGTACGTC. Translated, it gives CASSSQSYEQYV.

The chain is built from TRBV5-1 and TRBJ1-6; D not certain. Trimming left V 2 bases short and J 1 base short, with 22 bases between. This CDR3 region has 20 residues. Germline V lookup: CDR1 SGHRS, CDR2 YFSETQ. The CDR3 nucleotides read TGCGCCAGCAGCTTATACCCCACCGAGGGTCAAGGGTCCTATAATTCACCCCTCCACTTT. Its translation: CASSLYPTEGQGSYNSPLHF.

The V gene is TRBV27, the J gene TRBJ2-2, with D possibly TRBD2 on 6 matching bases. CDR3 size: 16 residues. V dropped 5 bases and J dropped 5 bases, with 18 bases sitting between them. CDR1 and CDR2 from the germline V gene are MNHEY and SMNVEV (reference sequence). CDR3 nucleotide sequence: TGTGCCAGCAGTCCACTGGTCGGGGGAACAACCGGGGAGCTGTTTTTT. Its translation: CASSPLVGGTTGELFF.

The chain employs TRBV7-9 and TRBJ1-2; D remains ambiguous. Trimming stripped 2 bases from V and 5 bases from J, with 15 bases between. Germline lookup yields CDR1 SEHNR and CDR2 FQNEAQ (reference sequence). The CDR3 is 15 residues long. The DNA for the CDR3 is TGTGCCAGCAGCTTATCGTACAGCTCCCTATATGGCTACACCTTC. Residues: CASSLSYSSLYGYTF.

The chain recombines TRBV19 with TRBJ2-1; TRBD2 is a possible D gene (6 bases). The CDR3 covers 15 residues. In germline, CDR1 is LNHDA, CDR2 SQIVND (reference sequence). Deletions cut 3 bases from V and 8 bases from J, with 17 bases between. This chain's CDR3 is CASSIYGTQLDEQFF. CDR3 sequence (DNA): TGTGCCAGTAGTATTTACGGGACTCAGCTCGATGAGCAGTTCTTC. Full variable domain (missing parts from reference TRBV19 and TRBJ2-1): DGGITQSPKYLFRKEGQNVTLSCEQNLNHDAMYWYRQDPGQGLRLIYYSQIVNDFQKGDIAEGYSVSREKKESFPLTVTSAQKNPTAFYLCASSIYGTQLDEQFFGPGTRLTVL.

The rearrangement links TRBV6-6 to TRBJ1-4; D is possibly TRBD1 (5 bases). Per the germline V gene, CDR1 is MNHNY and CDR2 is SVGAGI (reference sequence). V was pared by 2 bases and J by 8 bases, with 12 bases between. The CDR3 runs to 14 residues. The CDR3 DNA follows: TGTGCCAGCAGTTACGTCGGGGGTTGGGAAAAACTGTTTTTT. It is translated as CASSYVGGWEKLFF.

The chain uses TRBV7-2 and TRBJ1-2; the D gene is possibly TRBD1 (6 bases). V was clipped by 5 bases and J by 3 bases, with 10 bases between them. This CDR3 is 13 amino acids long. CDR1 and CDR2 (germline): SGHTA, FQGNSA. CDR3 sequence reads: CASSLDSYYGYTF. The CDR3 DNA follows: TGTGCCAGCAGCCTGGACAGTTACTATGGCTACACCTTC.

The rearrangement uses TRBV7-2 and TRBJ2-3, with 8 bases matching TRBD1. The V segment lost 3 bases and the J segment 6 bases; nucleotides outside the gene matches: 2. Germline V gene lookup returns CDR1 SGHTA and CDR2 FQGNSA. There are 13 residues in the CDR3. In DNA form, the CDR3 reads TGTGCCAGCAGCTTTACAGGGGGGGATACGCAGTATTTT. Translation: CASSFTGGDTQYF.

This chain links TRBV7-5 with TRBJ1-3. TRBV7-5 is a listed pseudogene. This CDR3 has 15 amino acids. The CDR3 loop is CVRSSKPFSGNTIYF. Here the CDR3 DNA reads TGTGTCAGAAGCTCCAAGCCCTTCTCTGGAAACACCATATATTTT.

The V call is TRBV7-8, the J call TRBJ1-1; no clear D. The CDR3 extends over 15 amino acids. V lost 7 bases to trimming and J lost 3 bases, with 18 bases between them. The germline CDR1 and CDR2 sequences are SGHVS and FQNEAQ. CDR3 residues: CASNRDRLGYTEAFF. CDR3 DNA: TGTGCCAGCAACAGAGATCGGCTTGGGTACACTGAAGCTTTCTTT. The entire variable domain, with the rest obtained from reference TRBV7-8 and TRBJ1-1, is as follows: GAGVSQSPRYKVAKRGQDVALRCDPISGHVSLFWYQQALGQGPEFLTYFQNEAQLDKSGLPSDRFFAERPEGSVSTLKIQRTQQEDSAVYLCASNRDRLGYTEAFFGQGTRLTVV.

This rearrangement joins TRBV6-6 to TRBJ1-2; 7 bases match TRBD1. Per the germline V gene, CDR1 is MNHNY and CDR2 is SVGAGI (reference sequence). This CDR3 is built from 13 residues. V gave up 5 bases and J gave up 6 bases; unmatched junction bases: 6. The CDR3 is CASSPQGLNGYTF. The CDR3 DNA reads as TGTGCCAGCAGTCCACAGGGGTTGAATGGCTACACCTTC.

The CDR3 region is CATGQGTDTQYF. The CDR3 DNA follows: TGTGCCACAGGACAGGGCACAGATACGCAGTATTTT. The rearrangement links TRBV11-2 to TRBJ2-3; TRBD1 aligns across 7 bases. Trimming at V came to 10 bases and at J to 1 base, leaving 2 bases not matched to a gene. This CDR3 contains 12 residues. Germline CDR1 SGHAT, CDR2 FQNNGV. Based on the CDR3 plus reference TRBV11-2 and TRBJ2-3, the full variable domain is EAGVAQSPRYKIIEKRQSVAFWCNPISGHATLYWYQQILGQGPKLLIQFQNNGVVDDSQLPKDRFSAERLKGVDSTLKIQPAKLEDSAVYLCATGQGTDTQYFGPGTRLTVL.

V and J are TRBV7-2 and TRBJ1-3; D gene ambiguous. CDR1 is SGHTA and CDR2 is FQGNSA in the germline V gene. With 1 base removed from V and 1 base from J, the gap between germline ends came to 11 bases. This CDR3 has 16 amino acids. The DNA for the CDR3 is TGTGCCAGCAGCTTAGTTCTAGGTCGATCTGGAAACACCATATATTTT. Translated, it gives CASSLVLGRSGNTIYF.